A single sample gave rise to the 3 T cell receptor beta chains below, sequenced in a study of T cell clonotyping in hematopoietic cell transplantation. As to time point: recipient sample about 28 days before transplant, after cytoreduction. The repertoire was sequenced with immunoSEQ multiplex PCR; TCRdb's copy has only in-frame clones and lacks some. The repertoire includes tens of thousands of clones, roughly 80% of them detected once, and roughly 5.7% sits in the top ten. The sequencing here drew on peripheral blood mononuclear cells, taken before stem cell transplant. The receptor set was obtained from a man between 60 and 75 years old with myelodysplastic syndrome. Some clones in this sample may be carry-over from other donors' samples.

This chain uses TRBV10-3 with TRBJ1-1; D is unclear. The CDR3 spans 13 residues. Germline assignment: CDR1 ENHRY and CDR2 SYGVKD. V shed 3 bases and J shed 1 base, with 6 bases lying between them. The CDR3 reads CAISDGQNTEAFF. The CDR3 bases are TGTGCCATCAGTGACGGGCAGAACACTGAAGCTTTCTTT.

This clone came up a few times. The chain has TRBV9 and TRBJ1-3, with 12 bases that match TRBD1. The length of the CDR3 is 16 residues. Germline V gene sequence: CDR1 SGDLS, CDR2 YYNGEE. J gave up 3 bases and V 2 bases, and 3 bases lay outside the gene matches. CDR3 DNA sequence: TGTGCCAGCAGCGTGGGACAGGGGGCGGATGGAAACACCATATATTTT. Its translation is CASSVGQGADGNTIYF.

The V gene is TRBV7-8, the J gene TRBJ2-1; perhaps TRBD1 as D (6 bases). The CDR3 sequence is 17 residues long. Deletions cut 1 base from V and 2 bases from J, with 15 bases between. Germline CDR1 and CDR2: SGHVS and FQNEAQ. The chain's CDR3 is CASSLEHYGTPYNEQFF. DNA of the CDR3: TGTGCCAGCAGCTTAGAGCACTACGGGACACCCTACAATGAGCAGTTCTTC.